This T cell receptor beta chain was documented in a study of beta chain features in type 1 diabetes. The sequenced template was cDNA made from the entire isolated RNA. Profiled with immunoSEQ multiplex PCR; TCRdb holds only in-frame clones, not every one. The sample yields hundreds of thousands of clones, 15% to 20% seen once. The TCR originated in a woman aged 18 to 35 in good health. The sequenced sample consisted of naive CD4+ T cells from blood.

The CDR3 reads CASSLRVNTEAFF. The CDR3 nucleotides read TGTGCCAGCAGTTTACGGGTGAACACTGAAGCTTTCTTT. The chain joins TRBV28 to TRBJ1-1; no clear D gene. There are 13 residues in the CDR3. CDR1 and CDR2 from the germline V gene are MDHEN and SYDVKM. V was trimmed by 2 bases and J by 0 bases, leaving 4 bases between them.